The clone carrying this T cell receptor (beta chain) appeared a single time. These data are taken from a study of blood T cell repertoires in COVID-19. Participants' reported clinical history set cohort assignment. The assay was immunoSEQ multiplex PCR, and TCRdb's table has in-frame clones only and misses some. This table holds about 210,000 clones, over 75% found once. Trimming took 3 bases from V and 2 from J; bases not matched to a gene: 4. The CDR3 runs to 15 residues. The germline CDR1 and CDR2 sequences are SGDLS and YYNGEE. Sequenced material: PBMCs or T cells enriched from blood (not recorded which). This TCR came from a man under 40 with acute COVID-19. The chain combines TRBV9 with TRBJ1-1; TRBD1 matches 10 bases. This chain's CDR3 is CASSEGTGANTEAFF. The CDR3 DNA reads as TGTGCCAGCAGCGAGGGGACAGGGGCTAACACTGAAGCTTTCTTT.